These T cell receptor beta chains were read from a single sample in a study of OX40 agonist ivuxolimab in advanced cancers. This table comes from immunoSEQ multiplex PCR, and its TCRdb copy is limited to in-frame clones, with some not included. The table has approximately 13,000 clones, less than 80% seen once. Sequencing used CD4+ or CD8+ T cells sorted from blood, obtained in a trial of the OX40 agonist ivuxolimab. The source is an adult with an advanced solid tumor such as melanoma, head and neck, liver or kidney cancer. The CDR3 runs from the conserved cysteine through the conserved F or W. Fields, in order: CDR3 DNA, CDR3 protein, D gene, V gene, clone size, J gene. A D gene is named only where the DNA matches it firmly. Some rows have no size entry. The others give once, few or many, or a class for an expanded clone.

cdr3_nt: TGTGCCAGCAGCCAAGCCCGGGACAGCCTCTCCTACGAGCAGTACTTC; cdr3_aa: CASSQARDSLSYEQYF; d_call: TRBD1; v_call: TRBV14; clone_size: -; j_call: TRBJ2-7
cdr3_nt: TGTGCCAGCAGCGTAGGACAGGGGGCCTACGAGCAGTACTTC; cdr3_aa: CASSVGQGAYEQYF; d_call: TRBD1; v_call: TRBV9; clone_size: -; j_call: TRBJ2-7
cdr3_nt: TGTGCCAGCAGTTCCAAACCCTACGAGCAGTACTTC; cdr3_aa: CASSSKPYEQYF; d_call: -; v_call: TRBV27; clone_size: few; j_call: TRBJ2-7
cdr3_nt: TGTGCCAGCAGCGAGAGTAGCGAGAGAGGGGCCTACGAGCAGTACTTC; cdr3_aa: CASSESSERGAYEQYF; d_call: -; v_call: TRBV7-9; clone_size: -; j_call: TRBJ2-7
cdr3_nt: TGTGCCAGCAGCTTGGCCATCGGGGCCGAGCAGTACTTC; cdr3_aa: CASSLAIGAEQYF; d_call: -; v_call: TRBV5-4; clone_size: -; j_call: TRBJ2-7
cdr3_nt: TGTGCCAGCAGTGAAGAAAGCAGGGGGTCCTCCTACGAGCAGTACTTC; cdr3_aa: CASSEESRGSSYEQYF; d_call: TRBD1; v_call: TRBV2; clone_size: -; j_call: TRBJ2-7
cdr3_nt: TGTGCCACGCTGAGGGGGAGGGCATGGGAGCAGTTCTTC; cdr3_aa: CATLRGRAWEQFF; d_call: -; v_call: TRBV2; clone_size: -; j_call: TRBJ2-1
cdr3_nt: TGTGCCTGGACCGAGGGGAGAGGCTACAATGAGCAGTTCTTC; cdr3_aa: CAWTEGRGYNEQFF; d_call: -; v_call: TRBV30; clone_size: -; j_call: TRBJ2-1
cdr3_nt: TGTGCCAGCAGCTTGAATTACAATGAGCAGTTCTTC; cdr3_aa: CASSLNYNEQFF; d_call: -; v_call: TRBV7-9; clone_size: -; j_call: TRBJ2-1
cdr3_nt: TGTGCCAGCAGTTTATCGGGATACACTCAGCCCCAGCATTTT; cdr3_aa: CASSLSGYTQPQHF; d_call: -; v_call: TRBV27; clone_size: few; j_call: TRBJ1-5
cdr3_nt: TGTGCCAGTAGTTCAGCAGGGGGTACAAACATTCAGTACTTC; cdr3_aa: CASSSAGGTNIQYF; d_call: TRBD1; v_call: TRBV19; clone_size: -; j_call: TRBJ2-4
cdr3_nt: TGTGCCAGCAGCCAAGTTAGGGTGTGGAATGAGCAGTTCTTC; cdr3_aa: CASSQVRVWNEQFF; d_call: -; v_call: TRBV14; clone_size: once; j_call: TRBJ2-1
cdr3_nt: TGTGCCAGCAGCTTAGCCGGGAGAAGCACAGATACGCAGTATTTT; cdr3_aa: CASSLAGRSTDTQYF; d_call: -; v_call: TRBV11-2; clone_size: -; j_call: TRBJ2-3
cdr3_nt: TGTGCCAGCAGTCCCGGACTTAACACAGATACGCAGTATTTT; cdr3_aa: CASSPGLNTDTQYF; d_call: -; v_call: TRBV28; clone_size: -; j_call: TRBJ2-3
cdr3_nt: TGTGCCAGCAGCTTAAAGTGGAGTGTAGCGTCCGAGGGAGAGACCCAGTACTTC; cdr3_aa: CASSLKWSVASEGETQYF; d_call: -; v_call: TRBV7-9; clone_size: -; j_call: TRBJ2-5
cdr3_nt: TGTGCCAGCAGCGTAGAGCGGGGGGACTACAATGAGCAGTTCTTC; cdr3_aa: CASSVERGDYNEQFF; d_call: TRBD2; v_call: TRBV9; clone_size: -; j_call: TRBJ2-1
cdr3_nt: TGTGCCAGCAGCTTAGGGGACGGACGCCATGGCTACACCTTC; cdr3_aa: CASSLGDGRHGYTF; d_call: -; v_call: TRBV11-1; clone_size: -; j_call: TRBJ1-2
cdr3_nt: TGTGCCAGCAGTTTAGGGGGTGTCTCTAATGAAAAACTGTTTTTT; cdr3_aa: CASSLGGVSNEKLFF; d_call: -; v_call: TRBV6-6; clone_size: once; j_call: TRBJ1-4
cdr3_nt: TGTGCCAGCAGCTCCCCGGGACTAGCGGGAGGCGAGCAGTACTTC; cdr3_aa: CASSSPGLAGGEQYF; d_call: TRBD2; v_call: TRBV7-6; clone_size: -; j_call: TRBJ2-7
cdr3_nt: TGTGCCACCAGTTCGGACAGGGGGCTTGGCTATGGCTACACCTTC; cdr3_aa: CATSSDRGLGYGYTF; d_call: TRBD1; v_call: TRBV15; clone_size: -; j_call: TRBJ1-2
cdr3_nt: TGTGCCAGCAGCGCCACCAGACAGGGAACTAATGAAAAACTGTTTTTT; cdr3_aa: CASSATRQGTNEKLFF; d_call: TRBD1; v_call: TRBV7-9; clone_size: -; j_call: TRBJ1-4
cdr3_nt: TGTGCCAGCAGTAGCGGGACAGGGGATGAAAAACTGTTTTTT; cdr3_aa: CASSSGTGDEKLFF; d_call: TRBD1; v_call: TRBV2; clone_size: medium-sized; j_call: TRBJ1-4
cdr3_nt: TGTGCGACCCGTCTCGGTGGCTACACCTTC; cdr3_aa: CATRLGGYTF; d_call: -; v_call: TRBV6-5; clone_size: -; j_call: TRBJ1-2
cdr3_nt: TGTGCCAGCAGCGTAGTGGAAGATACGCAGTATTTT; cdr3_aa: CASSVVEDTQYF; d_call: -; v_call: TRBV9; clone_size: once; j_call: TRBJ2-3
cdr3_nt: TGCGCCAGCAGCTCCCTCCTCTCGAACACTGAAGCTTTCTTT; cdr3_aa: CASSSLLSNTEAFF; d_call: -; v_call: TRBV5-1; clone_size: -; j_call: TRBJ1-1
cdr3_nt: TGTGCCAGCAGCCATCTCGGGACTCTCTTATCTGGAAACACCATATATTTT; cdr3_aa: CASSHLGTLLSGNTIYF; d_call: -; v_call: TRBV4-2; clone_size: -; j_call: TRBJ1-3
cdr3_nt: TGTGCCAGCAGCCACGGGGGGTACGAGCAGTACTTC; cdr3_aa: CASSHGGYEQYF; d_call: TRBD2; v_call: TRBV14; clone_size: medium-sized; j_call: TRBJ2-7
cdr3_nt: TGTGCCAGCATCAATTTCGGCCGGGGACCCAACCCCTACGAGCAGTACTTC; cdr3_aa: CASINFGRGPNPYEQYF; d_call: -; v_call: TRBV11-2; clone_size: few; j_call: TRBJ2-7
cdr3_nt: TGTGCCAGCACAATAACAGCCACAGATACGCAGTATTTT; cdr3_aa: CASTITATDTQYF; d_call: -; v_call: TRBV5-6; clone_size: -; j_call: TRBJ2-3